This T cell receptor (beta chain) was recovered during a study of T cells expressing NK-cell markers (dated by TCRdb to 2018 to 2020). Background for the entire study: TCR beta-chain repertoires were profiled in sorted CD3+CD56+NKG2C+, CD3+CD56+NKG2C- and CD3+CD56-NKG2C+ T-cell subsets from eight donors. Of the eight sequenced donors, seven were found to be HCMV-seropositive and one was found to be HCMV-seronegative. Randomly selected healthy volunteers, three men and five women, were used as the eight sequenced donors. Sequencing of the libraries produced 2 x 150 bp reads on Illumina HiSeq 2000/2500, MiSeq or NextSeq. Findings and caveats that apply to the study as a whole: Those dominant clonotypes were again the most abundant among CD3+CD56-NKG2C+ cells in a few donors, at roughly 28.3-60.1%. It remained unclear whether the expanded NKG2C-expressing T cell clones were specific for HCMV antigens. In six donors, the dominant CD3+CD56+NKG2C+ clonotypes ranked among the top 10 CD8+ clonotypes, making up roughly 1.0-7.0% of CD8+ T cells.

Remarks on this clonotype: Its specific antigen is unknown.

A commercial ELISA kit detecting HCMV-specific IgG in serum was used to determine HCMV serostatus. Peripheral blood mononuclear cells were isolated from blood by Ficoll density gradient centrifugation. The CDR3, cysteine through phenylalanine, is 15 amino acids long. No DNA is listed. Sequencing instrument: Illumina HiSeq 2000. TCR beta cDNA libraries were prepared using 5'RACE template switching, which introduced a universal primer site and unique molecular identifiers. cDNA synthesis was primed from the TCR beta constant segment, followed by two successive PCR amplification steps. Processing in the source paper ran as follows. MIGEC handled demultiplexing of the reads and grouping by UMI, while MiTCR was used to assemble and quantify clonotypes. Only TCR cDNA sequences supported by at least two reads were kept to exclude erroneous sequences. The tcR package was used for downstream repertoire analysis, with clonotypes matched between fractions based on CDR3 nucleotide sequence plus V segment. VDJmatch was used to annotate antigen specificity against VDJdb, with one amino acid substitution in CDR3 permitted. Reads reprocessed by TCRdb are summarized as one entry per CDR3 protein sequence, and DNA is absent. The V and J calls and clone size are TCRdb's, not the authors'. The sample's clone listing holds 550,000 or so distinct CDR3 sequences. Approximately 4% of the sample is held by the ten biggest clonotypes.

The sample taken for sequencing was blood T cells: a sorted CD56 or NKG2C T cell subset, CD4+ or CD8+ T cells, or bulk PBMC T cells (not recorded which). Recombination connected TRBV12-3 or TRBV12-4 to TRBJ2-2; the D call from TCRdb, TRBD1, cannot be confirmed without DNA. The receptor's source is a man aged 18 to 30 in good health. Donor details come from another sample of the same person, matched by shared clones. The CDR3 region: CASTPGQTNTGELFF.